This T cell receptor (beta chain) was sequenced during a study of T cell repertoires in cytomegalovirus infection. The overall study: CMV epitopes that were recently identified and HLA-C-restricted were used alongside well-studied HLA-B-restricted ones. Both a matching HLA type and CMV infection were indicated by public TCR beta signatures. Whole-study findings and limits: Frequencies of public TCR beta families were cumulated, and this identified carriers of CMV plus the relevant HLA. CMV-specific TCR beta clonotypes restricted by HLA-C dominated the ex vivo response.

The CDR3 totals 14 residues. The ends lost 4 bases at V and 4 bases at J; junction bases unmatched: 3. CDR1 LGHNA and CDR2 YSLEER come from the germline V gene. Using its own MiXCR run on the reads, TCRdb lists one record per CDR3 protein. The data contain about 900,000 distinct CDR3 sequences, roughly 30% of them singletons. As to this clonotype: Its antigen is still unknown.

The chain links TRBV4-3 to TRBJ1-3, with TRBD1 identical over 8 bases. The specimen was cultured CD8+ T cells from PBMCs, collected from culture after CMV antigen stimulation. This clonotype originated in a human donor in good health (CMV status not recorded). Some clones in this sample may be carry-over from other donors' samples. This chain's CDR3 is CASSRQGTGNTIYF. The CDR3 bases are TGCGCCAGCAGCCGACAGGGGACCGGAAACACCATATATTTT.